The 12 T cell receptor beta chains presented below share a single source sample, sequenced in a study of CD8+ T cells in alopecia areata. Specified treatment: oral pan-JAK inhibitor, 5-10 mg twice daily. Extraction of RNA preceded its reverse transcription into cDNA, which served as the sequencing template. The protocol was immunoSEQ multiplex PCR, while the TCRdb copy is restricted to in-frame clones and leaves out a portion. The sample shows hundreds of thousands of clones, approximately 65% of them seen only once. Here the sequenced sample was CD4+ T cells sorted from blood, taken at approximately week 42, from a patient treated with tofacitinib. These receptors all come from a human donor with alopecia areata.

V gene TRBV5-1 combines with J gene TRBJ2-7; D gene ambiguous. The V gene lost 0 bases and the J gene lost 2 bases, with 9 bases spanning the gap. The CDR3 covers 14 residues. Per germline, CDR1 SGHRS and CDR2 YFSETQ. The CDR3 reads CASSLETATYEQYF. CDR3 sequence (DNA): TGCGCCAGCAGCTTGGAGACGGCCACCTACGAGCAGTACTTC.

This clone was counted once. The chain recombines TRBV29-1 with TRBJ2-1, with TRBD1 matching over 8 bases. The CDR3 length is 15 residues. The germline CDR1 and CDR2 sequences are SQVTM and ANQGSEA. The V and J ends lost 5 bases and 8 bases, in that order; junction bases with no gene match: 14. This CDR3 reads CSVTSLGRGPHEQFF. CDR3 coding DNA: TGCAGCGTTACGTCTTTAGGCAGGGGGCCGCATGAGCAGTTCTTC.

The J gene is TRBJ1-2, the V gene TRBV5-6; 7 nucleotides line up with TRBD1. The germline V gene encodes CDR1 SGHDT and CDR2 YYEEEE. CDR3 length equals 13 residues. J was trimmed by 7 bases and V by 4 bases; bases with no gene match: 7. This chain's CDR3 is CASSLDRALGYTF. The CDR3 bases are TGTGCCAGCAGCCTTGACAGGGCCCTTGGCTACACCTTC.

The rearrangement uses TRBV30 and TRBJ1-1; 11 nucleotides match TRBD1. This CDR3 has 14 amino acids. The germline CDR1 and CDR2 sequences are GTSNPN and SVGIG (reference sequence). Germline trimming cut 1 base from V and 5 bases from J; bases unmatched to any gene: 3. CDR3 bases: TGTGCCTGGAGTGGGGACAGGGGGTTAACTGAAGCTTTCTTT. Translated, it gives CAWSGDRGLTEAFF.

V gene TRBV19 combines with J gene TRBJ1-2, with no clear D. This CDR3 is built from 12 residues. Per the germline V gene, CDR1 is LNHDA and CDR2 is SQIVND (reference sequence). V lost 5 bases and J 4 bases, leaving 8 bases between the germline ends. CDR3 DNA: TGTGCCAGTAGTGCGCCGACCTATGGCTACACCTTC. It encodes CASSAPTYGYTF.

The chain joins TRBV10-3 to TRBJ1-2, with D unresolved. Trimming took off 2 bases at V and 4 bases at J, with 8 bases between the two ends. The CDR3 sequence is 13 residues long. Germline lookup yields CDR1 ENHRY and CDR2 SYGVKD. Written as DNA, the CDR3 is TGTGCCATCAGTGAGCAGACTTTCTATGGCTACACCTTC. Protein: CAISEQTFYGYTF.

The chain employs TRBV7-2 and TRBJ1-6, with TRBD1 as a possible D gene (6 bases). The CDR3 is 16 residues long. Germline V gene data show CDR1 as SGHTA and CDR2 as FQGNSA. Trimming removed 5 bases from V and 4 bases from J, with 15 bases in between. This CDR3 is CASSPNRVGYNSPLHF. The CDR3 nucleotides are TGTGCCAGCAGCCCTAACAGGGTGGGATATAATTCACCCCTCCACTTT.

The chain joins TRBV7-2 to TRBJ1-1, with D tentatively TRBD1 (5 bases). Germline lookup yields CDR1 SGHTA and CDR2 FQGNSA. CDR3 length equals 13 residues. Trimming took 5 bases from V and 1 from J, leaving 8 bases between them. CDR3 nucleotide sequence: TGTGCCAGCAGCCGTGACAGGAACACTGAAGCTTTCTTT. Protein sequence: CASSRDRNTEAFF.

The CDR3 loop reads CASSPRGPYEQYF. The DNA for the CDR3 is TGTGCCAGCAGCCCGCGGGGTCCCTACGAGCAGTACTTC. The chain combines TRBV7-9 with TRBJ2-7, with a possible D match to TRBD2 (6 bases). V lost 5 bases to trimming and J lost 2 bases, with 10 bases between them. Germline loops: CDR1 SEHNR, CDR2 FQNEAQ (reference sequence). The CDR3 totals 13 residues.

In its sample, this clone was seen a few times. The genes are TRBV2 and TRBJ2-4, with 7 nucleotides matching TRBD2. The germline CDR1 and CDR2 sequences are SNHLY and FYNNEI. The CDR3 runs 11 residues. The V and J ends lost 7 bases and 9 bases, in that order; junction bases with no gene match: 3. Written as DNA, the CDR3 is TGTGCCAGCACCGGGGGGAGCATTCAGTACTTC. Translating gives CASTGGSIQYF.

This clone has a handful of counts. The V and J genes are TRBV29-1 and TRBJ1-1, with D perhaps matching TRBD1 (6 bases). Looked up from germline, CDR1 is SQVTM and CDR2 is ANQGSEA. The CDR3 has 14 residues. V was cut by 6 bases and J by 1 base, with 15 bases left in between. The CDR3 protein is CSVKGQNSNTEAFF. The CDR3, as DNA: TGCAGCGTGAAAGGACAGAACTCGAACACTGAAGCTTTCTTT.

There are a few counts of this clone. The CDR3 protein is CASSLDHRGGPLHF. Here the CDR3 DNA reads TGTGCCAGCAGCTTAGATCATCGGGGAGGGCCCCTCCACTTT. The V and J genes are TRBV11-2 and TRBJ1-6, with unresolved D. This CDR3 region has 14 residues. Germline V gene data show CDR1 as SGHAT and CDR2 as FQNNGV. V gave up 0 bases and J gave up 13 bases, with 13 bases separating them.